One and the same sample provided the 22 T cell receptor beta chains below, sequenced in a study of blood T cells in healthy people across ages. Alongside a J-beta primer mix, a sample-barcoded 5' primer served in a second PCR lasting roughly 7 to 11 cycles. In TCRdb, the 5' RACE reads were re-called with MiXCR into one record per CDR3 protein. The profile covers 1.5 million to 1.8 million distinct CDR3 sequences, with roughly two fifths appearing a single time and approximately 4% taken by the ten largest. Sequencing was carried out using blood. The origin of the receptors is a woman between 18 and 30 years old in good health.

This clonotype was counted at least ten times. This sequence joins TRBV5-1 and TRBJ1-2; tentatively, D is TRBD1 (6 bases). Germline V gene sequence: CDR1 SGHRS, CDR2 YFSETQ. Trimming took off 4 bases at V and 8 bases at J, with 21 bases between the two ends. CDR3 length: 15 residues. For the CDR3, the DNA is TGCGCCAGCAGCAGCACTAAGGGGGACTACACCGGCTACACCTTC. It codes for CASSSTKGDYTGYTF.

This clonotype was counted a few times. The chain combines TRBV7-9 with TRBJ2-1; D not resolved. This CDR3 region has 13 residues. The ends were cut back, 5 bases at V and 8 bases at J, with 13 bases in the middle. From germline, CDR1 is SEHNR and CDR2 FQNEAQ (reference sequence). CDR3 sequence reads: CASSQTMAHEQFF. The CDR3 nucleotides are TGTGCCAGCAGCCAAACTATGGCACATGAGCAGTTCTTC.

The CDR3 bases are TGTGCCATCAGTGAGGGAGATAATGAGCAGTTCTTC. This encodes CAISEGDNEQFF. The V call is TRBV10-3, the J call TRBJ2-1, with no clear D. CDR1 is ENHRY and CDR2 is SYGVKD in the germline V gene. The CDR3 covers 12 residues. Deletions cut 2 bases from V and 7 bases from J, with 6 bases between.

This chain links TRBV12-3 or TRBV12-4 with TRBJ1-2; 8 positions match TRBD1. The CDR3 contains 14 residues. V lost 6 bases and J lost 8; bases outside the gene matches: 11. CDR3 sequence reads: CASSPRGQAKGYTF. The CDR3 DNA sequence: TGTGCCAGCAGCCCCCGGGGACAGGCGAAGGGCTACACCTTC.

This chain connects TRBV7-2 to TRBJ2-5; D perhaps matches TRBD2 (6 bases). In germline, CDR1 is SGHTA, CDR2 FQGNSA. Trimming left V 4 bases short and J 7 bases short, with 16 bases between. The CDR3 spans 14 residues. CDR3: CASSSRRGFGTQYF. The CDR3, as DNA: TGTGCCAGCAGCTCCAGGCGGGGATTTGGGACCCAGTACTTC.

The chain carries TRBV15 and TRBJ2-1; TRBD1 is a possible D gene (5 bases). Trimming shortened V by 7 bases and J by 7 bases, and 11 bases separated the two germline ends. Per the germline V gene, CDR1 is LNHNV and CDR2 is YYDKDF (reference sequence). CDR3 length equals 12 residues. The CDR3 reads CATTSDINEQFF. The CDR3 bases are TGTGCCACCACCTCGGACATAAATGAGCAGTTCTTC.

The chain uses TRBV12-3 or TRBV12-4 and TRBJ2-7, with a tentative D call TRBD1 (6 bases). Between the trimmed V and J ends, which lost 6 bases and 3 bases, there was a span of 18 bases. The CDR3 length is 15 residues. Here the CDR3 reads CASSSPQGLHYEQYF. The CDR3 bases are TGTGCCAGCAGCAGCCCCCAGGGGCTTCACTACGAGCAGTACTTC.

A few counts support this clonotype. V and J are TRBV7-2 and TRBJ2-1; D possibly uses TRBD1 or TRBD2 (5 bases each). Germline V gives CDR1 SGHTA, CDR2 FQGNSA. The CDR3 runs to 14 residues. V was clipped by 3 bases and J by 6 bases, with 12 bases between them. CDR3: CASSFGALGNEQFF. The CDR3 bases are TGTGCCAGCAGCTTCGGGGCCTTAGGCAATGAGCAGTTCTTC.

The chain links TRBV20-1 to TRBJ2-2, with TRBD1 as a possible D gene (5 bases). The CDR3 runs 12 residues. V lost 6 bases to trimming and J lost 8 bases, with 13 bases between them. Per germline, CDR1 DFQATT and CDR2 SNEGSKA (reference sequence). CDR3 in amino acids: CSAQDRAGELFF. Here the CDR3 DNA reads TGCAGTGCACAGGACCGGGCGGGGGAGCTGTTTTTT.

The chain links TRBV27 to TRBJ1-2; D is possibly TRBD1 (5 bases). This CDR3 has 15 residues. CDR1 and CDR2 (germline): MNHEY, SMNVEV (reference sequence). Trimming shortened V by 6 bases and J by 0 bases, and 14 bases separated the two germline ends. CDR3 residues: CASRTNDRPNYGYTF. The DNA for the CDR3 is TGTGCCAGCAGGACCAATGACAGACCTAACTATGGCTACACCTTC.

This clonotype was seen more than once but under ten times. The chain couples TRBV7-3 to TRBJ2-3; possible D gene TRBD1, 5 bases. Germline V gives CDR1 SGHTA, CDR2 FQGTGA. The CDR3 runs 13 residues. Trimming took 3 bases from V and 4 from J, leaving 8 bases between them. The CDR3 reads CASSFRVADTQYF. CDR3 coding DNA: TGTGCCAGCAGCTTCAGGGTCGCAGATACGCAGTATTTT.

This chain connects TRBV20-1 to TRBJ2-3; the D call may be TRBD1 or TRBD2 (5 bases each). Trimming cost V 5 bases and J 2 bases, with 26 bases left between them. This CDR3 has 18 amino acids. The germline gives CDR1 DFQATT, CDR2 SNEGSKA (reference sequence). The CDR3 here is CSAHSPFLGTAPTDTQYF. CDR3 sequence (DNA): TGCAGTGCTCACTCGCCCTTCCTCGGGACCGCTCCCACAGATACGCAGTATTTT.

Remarks on this clonotype: An end of the junction differs from the germline gene, which may be a read error. This chain links TRBV30 with TRBJ1-4; D gene unclear. Germline V CDR1 and CDR2: GTSNPN, SVGIG (reference sequence). The CDR3 totals 13 residues. CDR3 sequence (DNA): TGCGCCTGGAGTGTACGGCAGAATGAAAAACTGTTTTTT. Residues: CAWSVRQNEKLFF.

This clonotype was found a few times. This chain links TRBV2 with TRBJ1-1; D is ambiguous. V gave up 7 bases and J gave up 1 base, with 13 bases separating them. CDR3 length: 14 amino acids. Germline loops: CDR1 SNHLY, CDR2 FYNNEI. CDR3 protein: CASTSNLQNTEAFF. The CDR3 bases are TGTGCCAGCACCTCCAATTTACAGAACACTGAAGCTTTCTTT.

The chain employs TRBV9 and TRBJ1-1, with D uncertain. The CDR3 has 14 residues. Per germline, CDR1 SGDLS and CDR2 YYNGEE. Trimming removed 1 base from V and 0 bases from J, with 7 bases in between. CDR3 bases: TGTGCCAGCAGCGTACAGGAATTGAACACTGAAGCTTTCTTT. Protein product: CASSVQELNTEAFF.

This clonotype was picked up a small number of times. The V gene is TRBV6-6, the J gene TRBJ2-3, with 11 positions matching TRBD2. Germline lookup yields CDR1 MNHNY and CDR2 SVGAGI (reference sequence). CDR3 length equals 16 residues. J lost 2 bases, V lost 5 bases, and 6 bases had no gene match. Written as DNA, the CDR3 is TGTGCCAGCAGTGAGACTAGCGGGATCCCCACAGATACGCAGTATTTT. It translates to CASSETSGIPTDTQYF.

The chain recombines TRBV20-1 with TRBJ2-1; 8 positions match TRBD2. The CDR3 consists of 16 residues. The junction had 8 bases not matched to a gene; V was cut back by 0 bases and J by 4 bases. The germline CDR1 and CDR2 sequences are DFQATT and SNEGSKA (reference sequence). The CDR3 DNA follows: TGCAGTGCTAGAGACACCGGGACTAGTTGGTACAATGAGCAGTTCTTC. It encodes CSARDTGTSWYNEQFF.

The chain employs TRBV5-1 and TRBJ2-3; 7 bases line up with TRBD1. Trimming took 10 bases from V and 2 from J; bases not matched to a gene: 13. The CDR3 sequence is 15 residues long. From germline, CDR1 is SGHRS and CDR2 YFSETQ. CDR3 sequence: CAGAMTGTNTDTQYF. As DNA, the CDR3 is TGCGCCGGCGCGATGACAGGGACGAACACAGATACGCAGTATTTT.

This clonotype was seen more than once but under ten times. J is TRBJ2-7 and V is TRBV6-6; D gene ambiguous. The CDR3 is made up of 17 amino acids. Germline loops: CDR1 MNHNY, CDR2 SVGAGI (reference sequence). Trimming left V 0 bases short and J 2 bases short, with 17 bases between. Here the CDR3 DNA reads TGTGCCAGCAGTTACTCATCCCTGATCCCCAATACCTACGAGCAGTACTTC. This codes for CASSYSSLIPNTYEQYF.

The rearrangement uses TRBV4-3 and TRBJ2-5; D may be TRBD1 (5 bases). The V and J ends lost 0 bases and 5 bases respectively, with 13 bases between them. There are 15 residues in the CDR3. Germline CDR1 is LGHNA and CDR2 is YSLEER. CDR3 amino acids: CASSQDWSGWETQYF. For the CDR3, the DNA is TGCGCCAGCAGCCAAGATTGGTCAGGGTGGGAGACCCAGTACTTC.

This clonotype was detected only once. The chain has TRBV5-1 and TRBJ2-3; D is unclear. The CDR3 length is 14 residues. CDR1 and CDR2 from the germline V gene are SGHRS and YFSETQ. Trimming stripped 0 bases from V and 6 bases from J, with 11 bases between. The CDR3 nucleotides read TGCGCCAGCAGCTTGGCTACCCCCCGGGATACGCAGTATTTT. The encoded protein is CASSLATPRDTQYF.

This clonotype was detected a few times. The rearrangement uses TRBV12-3 or TRBV12-4 and TRBJ2-3; D is undetermined. Trimming pared 7 bases from V and 2 bases from J, leaving 13 bases between. The CDR3 runs to 14 residues. DNA for the CDR3: TGTGCCAGCATTCTGACCCCGACCACAGATACGCAGTATTTT. Translation: CASILTPTTDTQYF.